The 32 T cell receptor beta chains reported below all come from one sample, sequenced in a study of blood T cell repertoires in COVID-19. Measured with immunoSEQ multiplex PCR; TCRdb has only the in-frame clones, and not every one. The sample holds 250,000 or so clones, about 86% seen once. Sequenced material: PBMCs or T cells enriched from blood (not recorded which). These receptors were collected from a man aged 45-65 years who had recovered from COVID-19.

The CDR3 sequence: CASSQGLSTGKEPQHF. The CDR3 DNA reads as TGTGCCAGCAGCCAAGGTCTGTCTACAGGCAAGGAGCCCCAGCATTTT. The genes are TRBV3-1 (or the pseudogene TRBV3-2) and TRBJ1-5; D perhaps matches TRBD1 (5 bases). The CDR3 runs to 16 residues. The ends were cut back, 1 base at V and 8 bases at J, with 18 bases in the middle. The germline CDR1 and CDR2 sequences are LGHDT and YNNKEL (reference sequence).

There are a few counts of this clone. The V gene is TRBV7-8, the J gene TRBJ1-1; D might be TRBD1 (6 bases). The CDR3 is made up of 13 amino acids. With 7 bases removed from V and 1 base from J, the gap between germline ends came to 10 bases. CDR1 and CDR2 from the germline V gene are SGHVS and FQNEAQ. CDR3 region: CASNVGQNTEAFF. The CDR3 DNA follows: TGTGCCAGCAACGTGGGACAGAACACTGAAGCTTTCTTT.

The chain employs TRBV12-3 or TRBV12-4 and TRBJ1-1; 7 bases are a match to TRBD1. Trimming cost V 5 bases and J 3 bases; bases outside gene matches: 3. The CDR3 is 13 residues long. The CDR3 spells CASSPGGHTEAFF. CDR3 nucleotides: TGTGCCAGCAGTCCAGGGGGTCACACTGAAGCTTTCTTT.

The chain joins TRBV19 to TRBJ1-2; possible D gene TRBD1, 6 bases. The CDR3 extends over 14 amino acids. The V end lost 5 bases, the J end lost 0 bases, and 10 bases lay between the germline ends. CDR1 is LNHDA and CDR2 is SQIVND in the germline V gene (reference sequence). This CDR3 reads CASSGDISNYGYTF. The CDR3 DNA is TGTGCCAGTAGTGGGGACATTTCTAACTATGGCTACACCTTC.

The table lists this clone with a count of one. The chain couples TRBV28 to TRBJ1-2; 8 bases are a match to TRBD1. V was pared by 5 bases and J by 3 bases, with 17 bases of the junction left unmatched. Germline CDR1 MDHEN, CDR2 SYDVKM. The CDR3 is 18 amino acids. CDR3 sequence reads: CASSPGGLTGEGYYGYTF. Here the CDR3 DNA reads TGTGCCAGCAGTCCCGGAGGGTTGACAGGGGAAGGATACTATGGCTACACCTTC.

The chain has TRBV18 and TRBJ1-5; 8 bases align to TRBD1. CDR3 length equals 17 residues. Per the germline V gene, CDR1 is KGHSH and CDR2 is LQKENI. Trimming cost V 3 bases and J 0 bases; bases outside gene matches: 7. In DNA form, the CDR3 reads TGTGCCAGCTCACCCGTCGGTGGGACAGGTAGCAATCAGCCCCAGCATTTT. Translating it yields CASSPVGGTGSNQPQHF.

Of note for this clone: This sample includes further DNA sequences coding for the same CDR3. The chain combines TRBV18 with TRBJ1-2; 8 bases are a match to TRBD1. After removal of 1 base from V and 7 bases from J, the junction contained 5 bases not matched to a gene. The germline V gene encodes CDR1 KGHSH and CDR2 LQKENI. The CDR3 is 14 residues long. CDR3 nucleotides: TGTGCCAGCTCACCACGGCAGGGGGCCGGTGGCTACACCTTC. Translation: CASSPRQGAGGYTF.

The chain joins TRBV28 to TRBJ2-7, with D possibly TRBD1 on 5 matching bases. Germline V CDR1 and CDR2: MDHEN, SYDVKM. V was clipped by 6 bases and J by 5 bases, with 23 bases between them. The CDR3 runs 16 residues. The chain's CDR3 is CASSILRGRAPDEQYF. CDR3 nucleotide sequence: TGTGCCAGCAGCATTCTACGAGGCAGGGCCCCCGACGAGCAGTACTTC.

This chain connects TRBV30 to TRBJ1-2, with 8 nucleotides matching TRBD1. Germline CDR1 reads GTSNPN; CDR2 reads SVGIG (reference sequence). CDR3 length: 13 residues. With 4 bases clipped from V and 6 bases from J, the junction kept 7 bases outside the gene matches. The CDR3 spells CAWTRQGAHGYTF. In nucleotides, the CDR3 is TGTGCCTGGACTAGGCAGGGGGCACATGGCTACACCTTC.

V is TRBV18 and J is TRBJ1-3; D uncertain. Germline V gene data show CDR1 as KGHSH and CDR2 as LQKENI. The V gene lost 3 bases and the J gene lost 7 bases, with 10 bases spanning the gap. The CDR3 is 13 amino acids. The CDR3 region has the DNA TGTGCCAGCTCACCGGCCACAGTGAACACCATATATTTT. Translated: CASSPATVNTIYF.

This clone was counted once. The J gene is TRBJ2-2, the V gene TRBV28; 9 bases fit TRBD2. This CDR3 has 16 residues. J was trimmed by 7 bases and V by 5 bases; bases with no gene match: 11. Germline CDR1 is MDHEN and CDR2 is SYDVKM. CDR3 residues: CASSPLGSGGVGELFF. The CDR3 bases are TGTGCCAGCAGTCCTCTCGGTAGCGGGGGAGTCGGGGAGCTGTTTTTT.

CDR3: CSASQGLTRTEAFF. The CDR3 region has the DNA TGCAGTGCTAGTCAGGGGCTAACGAGGACTGAAGCTTTCTTT. The chain has TRBV20-1 and TRBJ1-1; tentative D call: TRBD1 (6 bases). Trimming took 3 bases from V and 5 from J, leaving 16 bases between them. The V gene's germline CDR1 is DFQATT and CDR2 SNEGSKA (reference sequence). The CDR3 contains 14 residues.

The chain recombines TRBV5-1 with TRBJ2-2; D is perhaps TRBD2 (5 bases). The germline V gene encodes CDR1 SGHRS and CDR2 YFSETQ. V was clipped by 1 base and J by 4 bases, with 17 bases between them. This CDR3 has 17 residues. CDR3 in DNA: TGCGCCAGCAGCTTGTCTAGCTTGGGCAGTTTCACCGGGGAGCTGTTTTTT. Its translation: CASSLSSLGSFTGELFF.

The chain combines TRBV25-1 with TRBJ2-2, with no clear D. This CDR3 spans 15 amino acids. The V end lost 5 bases, the J end lost 1 base, and 11 bases lay between the germline ends. Germline-derived CDR1 and CDR2 are MGHDK and SYGVNS. For the CDR3, the DNA is TGTGCCAGCAGTCCCGGGTTCGGGAACACCGGGGAGCTGTTTTTT. As protein: CASSPGFGNTGELFF.

The J gene is TRBJ2-7, the V gene TRBV11-2; tentative D call: TRBD1 (8 bases). V was pared by 3 bases and J by 3 bases, with 18 bases between. There are 16 residues in the CDR3. Germline values: CDR1 SGHAT, CDR2 FQNNGV. The CDR3, as DNA: TGTGCCAGCAGCTTGGGAGGGACAGGCCTTCTCTACGAGCAGTACTTC. This translates into CASSLGGTGLLYEQYF.

About this clone itself: The same CDR3 arises from other DNA sequences in this sample as well. CDR3 sequence reads: CASSLAGSNYGYTF. The CDR3 bases are TGTGCCAGCAGCTTAGCTGGGAGCAACTATGGCTACACCTTC. The genes are TRBV7-8 and TRBJ1-2; no clear D gene. V was pared by 0 bases and J by 2 bases, with 7 bases between. The CDR3 consists of 14 residues. Per germline, CDR1 SGHVS and CDR2 FQNEAQ. The full variable domain, its missing parts supplied by reference TRBV7-8 and TRBJ1-2, is GAGVSQSPRYKVAKRGQDVALRCDPISGHVSLFWYQQALGQGPEFLTYFQNEAQLDKSGLPSDRFFAERPEGSVSTLKIQRTQQEDSAVYLCASSLAGSNYGYTFGSGTRLTVV.

V and J are TRBV11-3 and TRBJ2-7, with D unresolved. V lost 5 bases and J lost 4, with 9 bases in between. The CDR3 sequence is 12 residues long. Germline CDR1 and CDR2: SGHNT and YENEEA. The CDR3 DNA follows: TGTGCCAGCAGCCACACACCATACGAGCAGTACTTC. This encodes CASSHTPYEQYF.

This sequence joins TRBV24-1 and TRBJ1-4; 8 bases map to TRBD1. Germline V gene sequence: CDR1 KGHDR, CDR2 SFDVKD. The CDR3 spans 15 residues. The V and J ends lost 3 bases and 6 bases, in that order; junction bases with no gene match: 5. The CDR3 DNA sequence: TGTGCCACCAGTGATCCAGGGGGCTCGGATGAAAAACTGTTTTTT. Amino acids: CATSDPGGSDEKLFF.

The rearrangement uses TRBV19 and TRBJ2-3; 9 bases are shared with TRBD1. V was clipped by 0 bases and J by 5 bases; unmatched bases: 3. Germline lookup yields CDR1 LNHDA and CDR2 SQIVND (reference sequence). The CDR3 has 15 residues. The CDR3 coding sequence is TGTGCCAGTAGTATAGAACAGGGGGCCGGAGATACGCAGTATTTT. This sequence encodes CASSIEQGAGDTQYF.

This clone was observed once. The chain combines TRBV5-6 with TRBJ1-1; TRBD1 matches at 7 bases. V shed 3 bases and J 1 base; nucleotides not matched to a gene: 6. Germline V gives CDR1 SGHDT, CDR2 YYEEEE. The CDR3 covers 15 residues. In DNA form, the CDR3 reads TGTGCCAGCAGCTACTGGGACAGAGCGAACACTGAAGCTTTCTTT. Translated, it gives CASSYWDRANTEAFF.

This chain uses TRBV4-1 with TRBJ2-7; 7 bases match TRBD1. CDR3 length: 15 residues. The V segment lost 0 bases and the J segment 2 bases; nucleotides outside the gene matches: 4. Germline lookup yields CDR1 MGHRA and CDR2 YSYEKL. Here the CDR3 reads CASSQDGQGAYEQYF. The CDR3 DNA reads TGCGCCAGCAGCCAAGATGGGCAGGGGGCCTACGAGCAGTACTTC.

Concerning this clone: The junction shows a germline mismatch at one end, possibly a read error. V gene TRBV5-1 combines with J gene TRBJ2-5; 11 nucleotides agree with TRBD2. The CDR3 is 17 amino acids. From germline, CDR1 is SGHRS and CDR2 YFSETQ. Here the CDR3 DNA reads TGCGCCAGCAGCGATTGGCCTAGCGGGGGGACAAGAGAGGCCCAGTACTTC. As protein: CASSDWPSGGTREAQYF.

The chain recombines TRBV19 with TRBJ2-1; 10 positions agree with TRBD1. This CDR3 is built from 17 residues. CDR1 and CDR2 from the germline V gene are LNHDA and SQIVND (reference sequence). V shed 10 bases, J shed 8 bases, and the junction held 20 bases outside the gene matches. DNA for the CDR3: TGTGCCACCTCCCTCCTCCAGACAGGGGGCGTTGATCATGAGCAGTTCTTC. Translating it yields CATSLLQTGGVDHEQFF.

The genes are TRBV25-1 and TRBJ1-2; D remains ambiguous. V was clipped by 1 base and J by 6 bases, with 9 bases between them. Germline loops: CDR1 MGHDK, CDR2 SYGVNS. The CDR3 consists of 13 residues. The CDR3 loop is CASSESVFDGYTF. The CDR3 region has the DNA TGTGCCAGCAGTGAATCGGTCTTCGATGGCTACACCTTC.

This clone was counted once. This rearrangement joins TRBV27 to TRBJ2-3, with 7 bases that match TRBD1. J gave up 4 bases and V 2 bases, and 6 bases lay outside the gene matches. Germline-derived CDR1 and CDR2 are MNHEY and SMNVEV (reference sequence). CDR3 length: 15 residues. The CDR3 nucleotides read TGTGCCAGCAGTTTAGACAGGGACGCTTCAGATACGCAGTATTTT. It specifies CASSLDRDASDTQYF.

V and J are TRBV7-2 and TRBJ2-7, with 12 nucleotides matching TRBD1. V lost 0 bases to trimming and J lost 3 bases; unmatched junction nucleotides: 9. Germline-derived CDR1 and CDR2 are SGHTA and FQGNSA. The CDR3 extends over 18 amino acids. The chain's CDR3 is CASSLAVGGTGGRYEQYF. The CDR3 DNA reads as TGTGCCAGCAGCTTAGCGGTAGGCGGGACAGGGGGCCGCTACGAGCAGTACTTC.

V usage is TRBV11-3 and J usage is TRBJ2-7, with 9 bases matching TRBD2. This CDR3 comprises 16 residues. The J segment lost 2 bases and the V segment lost 5 bases, leaving 10 bases of the junction unmatched. Per the germline V gene, CDR1 is SGHNT and CDR2 is YENEEA. CDR3 residues: CASSPEVTSGAYEQYF. The CDR3 DNA is TGTGCCAGCAGCCCAGAGGTGACTAGCGGTGCCTACGAGCAGTACTTC.

The chain carries TRBV9 and TRBJ2-3; 10 bases are shared with TRBD2. The CDR3 has 16 amino acids. Trimming removed 0 bases from V and 3 bases from J; junction bases left unmatched: 4. Germline V gene lookup returns CDR1 SGDLS and CDR2 YYNGEE. CDR3: CASSVGASGGTDTQYF. CDR3 sequence (DNA): TGTGCCAGCAGCGTAGGGGCTAGCGGGGGTACAGATACGCAGTATTTT.

Here the CDR3 reads CASSVDPSDRLYGYTF. DNA for the CDR3: TGCGCCAGCAGCGTTGACCCTTCCGACAGACTCTATGGCTACACCTTC. The chain recombines TRBV5-1 with TRBJ1-2, with TRBD1 as a possible D gene (5 bases). Germline CDR1 reads SGHRS; CDR2 reads YFSETQ. This CDR3 region has 16 residues. Trimming pared 4 bases from V and 4 bases from J, leaving 20 bases between.

Remarks on this clone: Other DNA sequences from this sample encode an identical CDR3 as well. The V call is TRBV28, the J call TRBJ1-2; 9 positions agree with TRBD1. Per the germline V gene, CDR1 is MDHEN and CDR2 is SYDVKM. The CDR3 is 14 amino acids. V lost 5 bases to trimming and J lost 4 bases; unmatched junction nucleotides: 5. Here the CDR3 reads CASSQGQGSYGYTF. In nucleotides, the CDR3 is TGTGCCAGCAGTCAGGGACAGGGAAGCTATGGCTACACCTTC.

V gene TRBV29-1 combines with J gene TRBJ2-3, with a possible D match to TRBD1 (5 bases). The CDR3 is 13 amino acids. V was trimmed by 6 bases and J by 0 bases, leaving 10 bases between them. Per germline, CDR1 SQVTM and CDR2 ANQGSEA. The CDR3 protein is CSVPRGSTDTQYF. CDR3 in DNA: TGCAGCGTCCCTAGGGGCAGCACAGATACGCAGTATTTT.

The chain couples TRBV5-6 to TRBJ2-3; TRBD1 agrees at 8 bases. The germline gives CDR1 SGHDT, CDR2 YYEEEE. V shed 0 bases and J 4 bases; nucleotides not matched to a gene: 1. CDR3 size: 14 residues. The CDR3 reads CASSLATGADTQYF. The CDR3 DNA reads TGTGCCAGCAGCTTGGCGACAGGGGCAGATACGCAGTATTTT.